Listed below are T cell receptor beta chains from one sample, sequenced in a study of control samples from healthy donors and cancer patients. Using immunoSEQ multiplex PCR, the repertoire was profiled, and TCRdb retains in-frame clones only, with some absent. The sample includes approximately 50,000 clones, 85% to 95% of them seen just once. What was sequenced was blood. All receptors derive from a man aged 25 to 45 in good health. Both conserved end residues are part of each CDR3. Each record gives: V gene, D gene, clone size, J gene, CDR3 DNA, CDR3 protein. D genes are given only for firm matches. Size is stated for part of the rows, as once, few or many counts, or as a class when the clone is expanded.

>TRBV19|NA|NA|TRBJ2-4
TGTGCCAGTAGCCCTCGGGGCCCGGGTGACATTCAGTACTTC
CASSPRGPGDIQYF
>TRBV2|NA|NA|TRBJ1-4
TGTGCCAGCAGTGTATGGGGGACTAATGAAAAACTGTTTTTT
CASSVWGTNEKLFF
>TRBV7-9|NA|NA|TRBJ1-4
TGTGCCAGCAGCTTAGGCGCGGGGGAAAAACTGTTTTTT
CASSLGAGEKLFF
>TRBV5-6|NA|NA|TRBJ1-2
TGTGCCAGCAGCTTGACTCAGCCTGGTTATGGCTACACCTTC
CASSLTQPGYGYTF
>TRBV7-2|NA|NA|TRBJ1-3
TGTGCCAGCAGCTTGATAGGGACCAACTCTGGAAACACCATATATTTT
CASSLIGTNSGNTIYF
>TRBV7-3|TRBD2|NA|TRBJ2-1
TGTGCCAGCAGCTTAGGGACCCGGCTAGCGGACTCCTACAATGAGCAGTTCTTC
CASSLGTRLADSYNEQFF
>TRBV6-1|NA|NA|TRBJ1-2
TGTGCCAGCAGTGACGGGGCCAGGGCATATGGCTACACCTTC
CASSDGARAYGYTF
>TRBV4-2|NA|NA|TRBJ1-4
TGTGCCAGCAGCCAAGAAGCCGGATTCAATGAAAAACTGTTTTTT
CASSQEAGFNEKLFF
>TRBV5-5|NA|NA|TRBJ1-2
TGTGCCAGCAGCTTAGAGCTAACGGGAGGAGGTGGCTACACCTTC
CASSLELTGGGGYTF
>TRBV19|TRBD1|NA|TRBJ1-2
TGTGCCAGTACTTTGACAGGGGATAACTATGGCTACACCTTC
CASTLTGDNYGYTF
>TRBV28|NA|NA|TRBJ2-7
TGTGCCAGCAGTTCCCGGAACTACGAGCAGTACTTC
CASSSRNYEQYF
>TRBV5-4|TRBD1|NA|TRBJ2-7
TGTGCCAGCAGCCAAAGGACAGGGATAGATGAGCAGTACTTC
CASSQRTGIDEQYF
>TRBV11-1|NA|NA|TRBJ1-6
TGTGCCAGCAGCTTGGCAGGGGCGCATTCACCCCTCCACTTT
CASSLAGAHSPLHF
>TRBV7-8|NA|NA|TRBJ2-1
TGTGCCAGCAGCCAAGGGTTCATCAATGAGCAGTTCTTC
CASSQGFINEQFF
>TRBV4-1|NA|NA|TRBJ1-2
TGCGCCAGCAGCCAAGATCGGGGCCATGGCTACACCTTC
CASSQDRGHGYTF
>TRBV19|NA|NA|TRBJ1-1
TGTGCCAGTAGTATCTCGGGCAGCATGAACACTGAAGCTTTCTTT
CASSISGSMNTEAFF
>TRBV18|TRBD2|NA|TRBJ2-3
TGTGCCAGCTCACCTAAAATTGCGCGGGAGGATACAGATACGCAGTATTTT
CASSPKIAREDTDTQYF
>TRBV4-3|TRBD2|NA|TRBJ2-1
TGCGCCAGCAGCCACGCTGGGACTAGCGGGAGGGGCTCCTACAATGAGCAGTTCTTC
CASSHAGTSGRGSYNEQFF
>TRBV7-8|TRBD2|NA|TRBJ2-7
TGTGCCAGCAGCCGACTTTCCGGGACTAGCGGGTCCGAGCAGTACTTC
CASSRLSGTSGSEQYF
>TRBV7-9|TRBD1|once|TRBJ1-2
TGTGCCAGCAGCCAGGGGGACAGACTTAACTATGGCTACACCTTC
CASSQGDRLNYGYTF
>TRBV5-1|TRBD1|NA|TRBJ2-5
TGCGCCAGCAGCATGACAGGGAAGGAGACCCAGTACTTC
CASSMTGKETQYF
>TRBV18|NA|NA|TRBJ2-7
TGTGCCAGCTCACCGTTGAACGAGCAGTACTTC
CASSPLNEQYF
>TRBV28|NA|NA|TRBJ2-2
TGTGCCAGCAGTTCTAGGAGGAAGGGTACCGGGGAGCTGTTTTTT
CASSSRRKGTGELFF
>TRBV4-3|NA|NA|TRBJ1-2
TGCGCCAGCAGCCAAGATTTAGGGTTTGATGGCTACACCTTC
CASSQDLGFDGYTF
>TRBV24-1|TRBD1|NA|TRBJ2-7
TGTGCCACCAGTGATGGGACAGGTTCAGACGAGCAGTACTTC
CATSDGTGSDEQYF
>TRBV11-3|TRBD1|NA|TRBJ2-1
TGTGCCAGCAGCTCCCCTCAGGGGGCATCCTACAATGAGCAGTTCTTC
CASSSPQGASYNEQFF
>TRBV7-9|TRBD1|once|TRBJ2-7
TGTGCCAGCAGCTCAGGGGGCCGACTTTTGGGCGAGCAGTACTTC
CASSSGGRLLGEQYF
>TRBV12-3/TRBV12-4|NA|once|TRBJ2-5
TGTGCCAGCGGGTGGGAGACCCAGTACTTC
CASGWETQYF
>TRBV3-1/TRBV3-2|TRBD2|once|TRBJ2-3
TGTGCCAGCAGCTGGGACTCGACCGGGGGGGGGCAGTATTTT
CASSWDSTGGGQYF